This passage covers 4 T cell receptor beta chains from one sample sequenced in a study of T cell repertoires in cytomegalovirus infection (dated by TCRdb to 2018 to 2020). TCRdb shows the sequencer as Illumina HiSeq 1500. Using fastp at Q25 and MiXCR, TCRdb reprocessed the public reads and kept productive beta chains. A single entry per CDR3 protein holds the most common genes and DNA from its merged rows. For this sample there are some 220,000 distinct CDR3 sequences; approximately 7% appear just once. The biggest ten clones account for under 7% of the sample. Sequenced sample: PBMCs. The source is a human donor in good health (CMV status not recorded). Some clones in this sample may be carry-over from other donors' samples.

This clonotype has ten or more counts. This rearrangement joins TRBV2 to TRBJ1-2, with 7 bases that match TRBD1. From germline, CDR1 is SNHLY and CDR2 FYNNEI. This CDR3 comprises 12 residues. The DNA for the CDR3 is TGTGCTCAGGGGGGATCTATCTATGGCTACACCTTC. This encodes CAQGGSIYGYTF.

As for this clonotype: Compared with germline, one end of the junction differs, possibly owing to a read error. CDR3 nucleotide sequence: TGTGCCAGCAGCCTTACAGCTAACCATGGCTACACCTTC. Its translation is CASSLTANHGYTF. The chain links TRBV7-9 to TRBJ1-2, with unresolved D. This CDR3 spans 13 amino acids. The germline gives CDR1 SEHNR, CDR2 FQNEAQ (reference sequence).

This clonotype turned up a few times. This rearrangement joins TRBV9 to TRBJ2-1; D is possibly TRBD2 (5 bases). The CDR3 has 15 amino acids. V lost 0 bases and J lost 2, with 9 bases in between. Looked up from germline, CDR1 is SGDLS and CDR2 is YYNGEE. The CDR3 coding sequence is TGTGCCAGCAGCGTAGGCAGCGGAACCTACAATGAGCAGTTCTTC. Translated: CASSVGSGTYNEQFF.

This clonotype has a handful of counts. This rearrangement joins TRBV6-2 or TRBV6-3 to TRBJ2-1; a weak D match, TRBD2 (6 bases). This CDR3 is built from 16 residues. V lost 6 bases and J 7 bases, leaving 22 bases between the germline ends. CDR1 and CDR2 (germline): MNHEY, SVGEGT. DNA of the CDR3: TGTGCCAGCAGCAACGGGGGTACGGGTAGTTTGAATGAGCAGTTCTTC. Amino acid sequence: CASSNGGTGSLNEQFF.